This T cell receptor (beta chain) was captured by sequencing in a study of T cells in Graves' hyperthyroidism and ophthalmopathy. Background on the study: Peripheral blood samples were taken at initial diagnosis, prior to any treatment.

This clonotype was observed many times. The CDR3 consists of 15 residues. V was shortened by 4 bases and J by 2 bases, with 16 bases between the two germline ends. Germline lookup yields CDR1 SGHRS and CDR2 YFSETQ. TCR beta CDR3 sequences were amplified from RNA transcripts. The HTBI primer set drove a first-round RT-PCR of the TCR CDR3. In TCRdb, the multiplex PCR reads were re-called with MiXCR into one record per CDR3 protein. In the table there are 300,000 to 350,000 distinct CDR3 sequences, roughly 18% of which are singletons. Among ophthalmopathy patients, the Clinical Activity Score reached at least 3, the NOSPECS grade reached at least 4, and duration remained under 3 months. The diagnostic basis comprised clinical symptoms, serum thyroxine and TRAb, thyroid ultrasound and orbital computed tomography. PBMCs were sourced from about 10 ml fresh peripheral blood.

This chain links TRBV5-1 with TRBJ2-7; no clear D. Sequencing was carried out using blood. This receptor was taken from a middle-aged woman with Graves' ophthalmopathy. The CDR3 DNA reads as TGCGCCAGCAGCCCTCGGACGGTCCCAGCCTACGAGCAGTACTTC. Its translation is CASSPRTVPAYEQYF.